Below are 21 T cell receptor beta chains sequenced from a single sample in a study of cytomegalovirus exposure and HLA in healthy donors. The PCR was carried out with 60 Vbeta primers and 13 Jbeta primers. Profiled with immunoSEQ multiplex PCR; TCRdb holds only in-frame clones, not every one. The sample includes 95,000 to 100,000 clones, about 80% of them seen just once. Input material: PBMCs. The receptors originated from a man aged 60 to 69 in good health and CMV-seropositive.

The gene calls are TRBV9 and TRBJ2-1, with D perhaps matching TRBD1 (6 bases). Germline V gives CDR1 SGDLS, CDR2 YYNGEE. Trimming took 0 bases from V and 15 from J, leaving 16 bases between them. The CDR3 contains 13 residues. In nucleotides, the CDR3 is TGTGCCAGCAGCGTAGGGGGGCTAGCCGATACGTTCTTC. Amino acid sequence: CASSVGGLADTFF.

This clone was seen only a few times. This chain links TRBV7-2 with TRBJ2-7; D ambiguous. CDR1 is SGHTA and CDR2 is FQGNSA in the germline V gene. V lost 1 base and J lost 5, with 12 bases in between. This CDR3 region has 14 residues. The CDR3, as DNA: TGTGCCAGCAGCTTAGGAGGCCTGCCCCACGAGCAGTACTTC. It yields the protein CASSLGGLPHEQYF.

This clone appeared a single time. J is TRBJ2-5 and V is TRBV28; maybe TRBD1 (6 bases). The V and J ends lost 4 bases and 3 bases respectively, with 18 bases between them. CDR1 is MDHEN and CDR2 is SYDVKM in the germline V gene. The CDR3 has 16 residues. The chain's CDR3 is CASSSPLHGQKETQYF. CDR3 DNA: TGTGCCAGCAGTTCCCCCCTGCACGGACAGAAAGAGACCCAGTACTTC.

V usage is TRBV11-3 and J usage is TRBJ2-7; 11 bases line up with TRBD2. The CDR3 has 14 residues. Per germline, CDR1 SGHNT and CDR2 YENEEA. J lost 2 bases, V lost 5 bases, and 2 bases had no gene match. The CDR3 here is CASSETSGAYEQYF. The CDR3 region has the DNA TGTGCCAGCAGCGAGACTAGCGGGGCCTACGAGCAGTACTTC. The variable domain in full, with the rest retrieved from reference TRBV11-3 and TRBJ2-7, is EAGVVQSPRYKIIEKKQPVAFWCNPISGHNTLYWYLQNLGQGPELLIRYENEEAVDDSQLPKDRFSAERLKGVDSTLKIQPAELGDSAVYLCASSETSGAYEQYFGPGTRLTVT.

This rearrangement joins TRBV7-9 to TRBJ2-5, with 8 bases fitting TRBD1. The CDR3 runs to 17 residues. V gave up 0 bases and J gave up 1 base; unmatched junction bases: 7. CDR1 is SEHNR and CDR2 is FQNEAQ in the germline V gene (reference sequence). DNA for the CDR3: TGTGCCAGCAGCTTAGCGCTTCAGGGGGCGGGCCAAGAGACCCAGTACTTC. This translates into CASSLALQGAGQETQYF.

V gene TRBV2 combines with J gene TRBJ2-5, with 14 bases that match TRBD2. The V gene end was trimmed by 4 bases and the J gene end by 1 base; junction bases not matched to a gene: 2. The CDR3 loop spans 16 amino acids. From germline, CDR1 is SNHLY and CDR2 FYNNEI. In DNA form, the CDR3 reads TGTGCCAGCAGTGCGGGACTAGCGGGGGCCCAAGAGACCCAGTACTTC. Protein sequence: CASSAGLAGAQETQYF.

The rearrangement links TRBV7-9 to TRBJ2-2; 10 positions match TRBD1. CDR1 is SEHNR and CDR2 is FQNEAQ in the germline V gene (reference sequence). V was clipped by 0 bases and J by 4 bases; unmatched bases: 8. The CDR3 runs to 18 residues. CDR3 DNA sequence: TGTGCCAGCAGCTTAGCGCTCCGTGGACAGGGGGGCACCGGGGAGCTGTTTTTT. It is translated as CASSLALRGQGGTGELFF. Complete variable domain (other parts from reference TRBV7-9 and TRBJ2-2): DTGVSQNPRHKITKRGQNVTFRCDPISEHNRLYWYRQTLGQGPEFLTYFQNEAQLEKSRLLSDRFSAERPKGSFSTLEIQRTEQGDSAMYLCASSLALRGQGGTGELFFGEGSRLTVL.

The V gene is TRBV5-1, the J gene TRBJ2-7; 9 bases are shared with TRBD2. Germline CDR1 SGHRS, CDR2 YFSETQ. The ends lost 3 bases at V and 2 bases at J; junction bases unmatched: 9. The CDR3 contains 16 residues. CDR3 protein: CASSYAGTSFAYEQYF. The CDR3 DNA follows: TGCGCCAGCAGCTATGCCGGGACTAGCTTCGCCTACGAGCAGTACTTC.

This sequence joins TRBV4-1 and TRBJ2-3, with no clear D. Trimming pared 1 base from V and 2 bases from J, leaving 7 bases between. CDR1 MGHRA and CDR2 YSYEKL come from the germline V gene. CDR3 size: 14 residues. The chain's CDR3 is CASSQAGHTDTQYF. In DNA, the CDR3 is TGCGCCAGCAGCCAAGCTGGGCACACAGATACGCAGTATTTT.

The chain combines TRBV7-2 with TRBJ2-7; 12 bases line up with TRBD2. Germline CDR1 SGHTA, CDR2 FQGNSA. Trimming removed 5 bases from V and 2 bases from J; junction bases left unmatched: 13. The CDR3 totals 18 residues. For the CDR3, the DNA is TGTGCCAGCAGCCGACGGTCCGGGACTAGCGGGTTCGCCTACGAGCAGTACTTC. This translates into CASSRRSGTSGFAYEQYF.

The CDR3 spells CASSPDSYEQYF. CDR3 DNA sequence: TGTGCCAGCAGCCCAGACTCCTACGAGCAGTACTTC. The chain is built from TRBV9 and TRBJ2-7, with D unresolved. The CDR3 is made up of 12 amino acids. V lost 4 bases and J 0 bases, leaving 5 bases between the germline ends. The germline V gene has CDR1 SGDLS and CDR2 YYNGEE.

V is TRBV11-2 and J is TRBJ2-7; D possibly corresponds to TRBD2 (7 bases). V was pared by 6 bases and J by 3 bases, with 9 bases between. Germline CDR1 reads SGHAT; CDR2 reads FQNNGV. The CDR3 runs 12 residues. The CDR3 region has the DNA TGTGCCAGCAGGGGGGGGCTCTACGAGCAGTACTTC. It translates to CASRGGLYEQYF.

The chain employs TRBV2 and TRBJ1-4; 11 bases match TRBD1. Germline CDR1 reads SNHLY; CDR2 reads FYNNEI. The V and J ends lost 6 bases and 6 bases, in that order; junction bases with no gene match: 6. CDR3 length: 15 residues. The CDR3 DNA sequence: TGTGCCAGCAGACGGGACAGGGGGGGTTATGAAAAACTGTTTTTT. Protein product: CASRRDRGGYEKLFF. Combining the CDR3 with reference TRBV2 and TRBJ1-4 gives the whole variable domain EPEVTQTPSHQVTQMGQEVILRCVPISNHLYFYWYRQILGQKVEFLVSFYNNEISEKSEIFDDQFSVERPDGSNFTLKIRSTKLEDSAMYFCASRRDRGGYEKLFFGSGTQLSVL.

The V call is TRBV28, the J call TRBJ1-4, with D maybe TRBD1 (6 bases). This CDR3 is built from 15 residues. Germline-derived CDR1 and CDR2 are MDHEN and SYDVKM. V lost 5 bases and J lost 3, with 13 bases in between. The CDR3 here is CASSTQGFANEKLFF. The CDR3 nucleotides are TGTGCCAGCAGTACACAGGGATTTGCTAATGAAAAACTGTTTTTT.

V usage is TRBV29-1 and J usage is TRBJ2-1, with 8 bases fitting TRBD2. The CDR3 length is 16 residues. Germline V gives CDR1 SQVTM, CDR2 ANQGSEA. Trimming removed 6 bases from V and 3 bases from J; junction bases left unmatched: 13. CDR3: CSVTGGGAVYYNEQFF. The CDR3 DNA follows: TGCAGCGTGACGGGGGGGGGCGCGGTATACTACAATGAGCAGTTCTTC.

This chain connects TRBV6-1 to TRBJ1-5; TRBD1 aligns across 8 bases. Germline-derived CDR1 and CDR2 are MNHNS and SASEGT. J was trimmed by 3 bases and V by 4 bases; bases with no gene match: 8. CDR3 length: 16 amino acids. The CDR3 bases are TGTGCCAGCAGTGCCAGTCAGGGGGCTATCAATCAGCCCCAGCATTTT. It encodes CASSASQGAINQPQHF.

V is TRBV4-1 and J is TRBJ2-6, with D uncertain. Trimming pared 3 bases from V and 2 bases from J, leaving 17 bases between. Germline lookup yields CDR1 MGHRA and CDR2 YSYEKL. This CDR3 comprises 18 residues. The CDR3, as DNA: TGCGCCAGCAGCCACCCCATAACGGGTCGAGCTGGGGCCAACGTCCTGACTTTC. Protein product: CASSHPITGRAGANVLTF.

The J gene is TRBJ1-2, the V gene TRBV13, with 8 nucleotides matching TRBD1. The CDR3 runs 14 residues. The V and J ends lost 6 bases and 7 bases, in that order; junction bases with no gene match: 10. CDR1 is PRHDT, CDR2 FYEKMQ, per germline (reference sequence). The CDR3: CASRDRQGRSGYTF. In DNA, the CDR3 is TGTGCCAGCAGAGACCGACAGGGGAGGTCTGGCTACACCTTC.

V usage is TRBV7-8 and J usage is TRBJ1-2, with D possibly being TRBD1 (6 bases). Germline V lookup: CDR1 SGHVS, CDR2 FQNEAQ. The CDR3 runs 16 residues. Between the trimmed V and J ends, which lost 3 bases and 1 base, there was a span of 15 bases. This CDR3 reads CASSLPSEGDNYGYTF. CDR3 nucleotide sequence: TGTGCCAGCAGCTTGCCCTCAGAGGGGGATAACTATGGCTACACCTTC.

There are a few counts of this clone. The chain employs TRBV5-4 and TRBJ1-1; D gene unclear. Trimming stripped 4 bases from V and 7 bases from J, with 17 bases between. Germline CDR1 reads SGHNT; CDR2 reads YYREEE (reference sequence). The CDR3 totals 14 residues. The CDR3 here is CASSPGGRVGEAFF. CDR3 nucleotides: TGTGCCAGCAGCCCGGGCGGGAGGGTTGGTGAAGCTTTCTTT.

The chain is built from TRBV5-5 and TRBJ2-7; D gene ambiguous. CDR1 SGHKS and CDR2 YYEKEE come from the germline V gene (reference sequence). Trimming pared 0 bases from V and 3 bases from J, leaving 4 bases between. The length of the CDR3 is 12 residues. This chain's CDR3 is CASSLGVYEQYF. In nucleotides, the CDR3 is TGTGCCAGCAGCTTGGGAGTCTACGAGCAGTACTTC.